This T cell receptor (beta chain) was found in a study of blood T cell repertoires in COVID-19. Study-wide background: There were acute and convalescent COVID-19 samples, and they came from the United States, Italy and Spain. The cDNA or gDNA used as material had been derived from T cells, B-cell-depleted T cells, or PBMCs.

Original processing methods: Using reference gene primer amplification, nucleated cell counts were estimated. Some clones are missing from TCRdb's copy, which holds only in-frame ones; the method was immunoSEQ multiplex PCR. The V and J calls and clone size were taken over from that table, and D and trimming were inferred from the DNA. The table records about 180,000 clones, 80% to 90% of them present only once. Germline loops: CDR1 LGHNA, CDR2 YSLEER. V was pared by 0 bases and J by 0 bases, with 6 bases between. The CDR3 extends over 15 amino acids. This clone was detected only once. The chain joins TRBV4-3 to TRBJ1-5; D unclear. The sequence derives from a human donor with active or convalescent COVID-19. The donor label of this sample is uncertain. The sequenced sample was peripheral blood. The CDR3 region is CASSQDPFSNQPQHF. As DNA, the CDR3 is TGCGCCAGCAGCCAAGACCCATTTAGCAATCAGCCCCAGCATTTT.